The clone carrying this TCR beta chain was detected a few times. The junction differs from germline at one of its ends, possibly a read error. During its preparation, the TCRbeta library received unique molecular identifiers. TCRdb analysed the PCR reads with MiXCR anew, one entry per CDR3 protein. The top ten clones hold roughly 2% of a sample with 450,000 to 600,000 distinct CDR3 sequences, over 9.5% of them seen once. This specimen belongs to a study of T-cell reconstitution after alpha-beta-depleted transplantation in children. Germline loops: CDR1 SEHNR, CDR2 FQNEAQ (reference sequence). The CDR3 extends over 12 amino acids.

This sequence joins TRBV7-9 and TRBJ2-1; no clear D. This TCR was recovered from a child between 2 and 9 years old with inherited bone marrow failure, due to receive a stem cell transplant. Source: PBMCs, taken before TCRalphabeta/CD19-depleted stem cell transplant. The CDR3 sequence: CASSLRAASQIF. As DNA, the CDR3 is TGTGCCAGCAGCTTAAGGGCGGCTAGTCAGATCTTC.